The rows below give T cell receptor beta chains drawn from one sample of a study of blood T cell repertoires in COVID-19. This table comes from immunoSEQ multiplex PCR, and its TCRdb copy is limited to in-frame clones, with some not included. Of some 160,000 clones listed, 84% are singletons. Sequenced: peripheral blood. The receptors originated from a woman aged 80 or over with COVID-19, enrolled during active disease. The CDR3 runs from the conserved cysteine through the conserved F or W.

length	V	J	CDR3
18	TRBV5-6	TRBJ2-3	CASSLEASGGMSTDTQYF
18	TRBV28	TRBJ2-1	CASKGTSASISSYNEQFF
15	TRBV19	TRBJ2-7	CATSPPTGTTDEQYF
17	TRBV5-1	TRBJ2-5	CASSLSGGGTPQETQYF
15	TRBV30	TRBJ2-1	CAWSVGLRGGNEQFF
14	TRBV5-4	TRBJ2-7	CASSPGTGLYEQYF
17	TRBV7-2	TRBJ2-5	CASSLVASGGHQETQYF
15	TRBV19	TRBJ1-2	CATPRGSPFNYGYTF
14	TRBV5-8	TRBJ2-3	CASSAWGGEDTQYF
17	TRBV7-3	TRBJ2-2	CASSAPRGQGSTGELFF
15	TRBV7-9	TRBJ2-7	CASRATGTGGDEQYF
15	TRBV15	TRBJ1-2	CATSRRGNRVDGYTF
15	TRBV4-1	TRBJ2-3	CASSRGLATLDTQYF
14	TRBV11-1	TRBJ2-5	CASSRLAAQETQYF
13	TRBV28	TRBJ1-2	CASSWGGPGGYTF
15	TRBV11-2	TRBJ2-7	CASSQTSGSHYEQYF
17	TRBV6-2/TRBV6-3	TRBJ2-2	CASSYWGRRTNTGELFF
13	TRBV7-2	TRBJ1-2	CASSTYRGQGYTF
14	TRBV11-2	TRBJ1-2	CASSLGTGSDGYTF
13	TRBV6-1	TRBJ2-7	CASSEQGSLEQYF
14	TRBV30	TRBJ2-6	CAWSAGFGANVLTF
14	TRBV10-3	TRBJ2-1	CAIQGQLTYNEQFF
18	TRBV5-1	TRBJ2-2	CASSLPLAGLANTGELFF
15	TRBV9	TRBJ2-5	CASSVIGVKQETQYF
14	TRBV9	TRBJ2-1	CASSVVGGAGEQFF
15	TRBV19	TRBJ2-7	CASSISRTGPYEQYF
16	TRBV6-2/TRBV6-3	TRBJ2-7	CASSWSTGRPTYEQYF
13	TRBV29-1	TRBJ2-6	CSVRGRGANVLTF
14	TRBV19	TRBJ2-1	CASSRSYSYNEQFF
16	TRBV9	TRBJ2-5	CASSVVPAGAQETQYF
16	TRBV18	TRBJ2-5	CASSPPGQGARETQYF
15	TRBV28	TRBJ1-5	CASSPLGRDNQPQHF
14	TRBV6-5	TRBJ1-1	CASISSSLGRGAFF
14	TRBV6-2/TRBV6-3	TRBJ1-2	CASSYQTGTYGYTF
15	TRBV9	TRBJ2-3	CASSVDPTSQDTQYF
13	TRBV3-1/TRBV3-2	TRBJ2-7	CASIGTGSYEQYF
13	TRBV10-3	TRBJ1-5	CAISGTDNQPQHF
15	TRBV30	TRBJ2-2	CAWRRGQGVSGELFF
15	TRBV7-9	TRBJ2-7	CASSLETSTYYEQYF
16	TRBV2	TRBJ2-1	CASRSGLAGGYNEQFF
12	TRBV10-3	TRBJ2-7	CAPDRHPYEQYF
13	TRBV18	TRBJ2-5	CASSPSPRETQYF
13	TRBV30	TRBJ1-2	CASKAQGRDGYTF
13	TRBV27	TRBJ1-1	CASRTGGWTEAFF
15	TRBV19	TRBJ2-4	CASTLSGTLGNIQYF
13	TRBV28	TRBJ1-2	CASRSGPNYGYTF
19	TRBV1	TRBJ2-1	CTSSQDELAGEFGYNEQFF
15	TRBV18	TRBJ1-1	CASSPSGFLNTEAFF
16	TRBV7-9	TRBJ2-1	CASSLLTRVALNEQFF
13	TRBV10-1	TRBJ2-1	CATPGGSYNEQFF
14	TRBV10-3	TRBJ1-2	CAIMGDRGYNGYTF
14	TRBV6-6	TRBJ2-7	CASSYQDRVGEQYF
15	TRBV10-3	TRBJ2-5	CAIQRDRGPQETQYF